This TCR beta chain was captured by sequencing in a study of shared clonotypes between healthy human individuals. Study-wide context: Three plates were used per donor for CD4 naive, three for CD4 memory, two for CD8 naive and one for CD8 memory. Broader study findings: Naive CD4 clonotypes overlapped across several donors at about 5%.

This CDR3 comprises 17 residues. The junction had 9 bases not matched to a gene; V was cut back by 0 bases and J by 6 bases. Germline V gene data show CDR1 as SGDLS and CDR2 as YYNGEE. The run depth of the assay was deep. Per the original data handling: Because ImmunoSEQ provided only junction sequences with no quality scores, the filtering differed. Libraries were prepared by immunoSEQ multiplex PCR; TCRdb keeps only in-frame clonotypes and omits some of them. That table gives V, J and clone size, and the DNA gave D and trimming. The sample has approximately 740,000 clones, less than 85% seen once; the top ten hold less than 2%. This clone is a singleton in its sample. As yet, its antigen is unknown.

This clonotype was obtained from a woman aged 25-40 years in good health. The chain couples TRBV9 to TRBJ2-2; 9 nucleotides align to TRBD2. Sequenced material: memory CD4+ T cells sorted from blood. Subset in this sample: CD45RA-negative fraction. Here the CDR3 reads CASSVAPGLASSGELFF. CDR3 bases: TGTGCCAGCAGCGTAGCCCCGGGACTAGCATCTTCCGGGGAGCTGTTTTTT.